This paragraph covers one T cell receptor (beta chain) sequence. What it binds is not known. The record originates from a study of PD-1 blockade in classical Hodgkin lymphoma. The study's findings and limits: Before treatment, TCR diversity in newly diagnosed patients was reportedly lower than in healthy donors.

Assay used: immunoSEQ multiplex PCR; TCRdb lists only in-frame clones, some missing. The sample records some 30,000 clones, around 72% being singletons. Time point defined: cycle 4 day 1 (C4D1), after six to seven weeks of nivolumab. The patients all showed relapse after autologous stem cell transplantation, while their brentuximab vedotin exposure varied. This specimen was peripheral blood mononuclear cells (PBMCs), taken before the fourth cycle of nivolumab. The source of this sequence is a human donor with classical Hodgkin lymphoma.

In DNA, the CDR3 is TGTGCCAGCAGCTTAGGTGACATTACCGAGCAGTTCTTC. Translation: CASSLGDITEQFF. V and J are TRBV7-9 and TRBJ2-1; D unresolved. V shed 1 base and J shed 10 bases, with 11 bases lying between them. This CDR3 contains 13 residues. CDR1 and CDR2 (germline): SEHNR, FQNEAQ (reference sequence).